This T cell receptor (beta chain) was sequenced for a study of blood T cell repertoires in COVID-19. Whole-study context: COVID-19 samples, acute and convalescent, were from the United States, Italy and Spain.

CDR3 length equals 12 residues. V lost 7 bases and J lost 2; bases outside the gene matches: 2. CDR1 is SEHNR and CDR2 is FQNEAQ in the germline V gene (reference sequence). Per the original methods: Amplification from reference gene primers served as the basis for estimated nucleated cell counts. The table came from immunoSEQ multiplex PCR; TCRdb's copy has only in-frame clones and leaves some out. The DNA gave D and trimming, while V, J and clone size come from that table. Seen here are some 250,000 clones, 85% to 90% observed once, and the top ten hold 7.1%. The rearrangement uses TRBV7-9 and TRBJ2-7; TRBD1 agrees at 7 bases. The sample consisted of peripheral blood. The clonotype originates from a woman in her seventies with active or convalescent COVID-19. The CDR3, as DNA: TGTGCCAGCAAGCAGGGGGCCTACGAGCAGTACTTC. Its protein product is CASKQGAYEQYF.